The entry that follows covers one TCR beta chain sequence. Its antigen remains unknown. Over chemoradiotherapy, repertoires were sampled more than once. Sequencing used immunoSEQ multiplex PCR; TCRdb keeps in-frame clones, though not all of them. The table includes 20,000 to 25,000 clones, just under 75% detected once. The data were taken from a study of chemoradiotherapy in HPV16-positive cancers. The study, taken as a whole, reports: In HPV16-positive patients, HPV-responsive T-cell expansion tracked better recurrence-free survival.

Sample collection was performed from a patient who underwent chemoradiotherapy. The sequence derives from a human donor with HPV-associated anogenital cancer.

CDR3 in DNA: TGCGCCAGCAGCTCGACAGGGGAGACCCAGTACTTC. Translation: CASSSTGETQYF. The V gene is TRBV5-1, the J gene TRBJ2-5, with TRBD1 identical over 7 bases. The CDR3 loop spans 12 amino acids. J lost 5 bases, V lost 3 bases, and 1 base had no gene match. CDR1 is SGHRS, CDR2 YFSETQ, per germline.